This T cell receptor beta chain was profiled in a study of CD4+ T cells in melanoma (dated by TCRdb to between 2021 and 2024). Some background on the complete study: The study examined neoantigen-specific CD4+ T cells in human melanoma. Overall study outcomes, separate from this receptor: Neoantigen-specific CD4+ T cells were reported to be correlated with the function of CD8+ T cells, macrophages and B cells. Neoantigen-specific CD4+ T cells in melanoma were reported to have a range of differentiation states.

The donors were melanoma patients. The protocol used for the library was the immunoSEQ multiplex PCR assay. TCRdb limited this immuneACCESS table to in-frame rearrangements with V and J called. A share of clones is missing; checked studies link under half to unresolved V genes, and the rest is unexplained. For this sample there are about 15,000 clones; approximately 83% appear just once. The ten largest account for 6.4% of the sample. CDR1 and CDR2, looked up from the germline V gene, are SGHRS and YFSETQ. The CDR3 sequence holds 14 residues, the cysteine and phenylalanine included. The kept DNA is CDR3 alone, 42 bases in frame from the first base. Trimming costs V 0 bases and J 3 bases, and their ends lie 10 bases apart. As to this clone: Its binding antigen is unknown. Base qualities were left out, and no much larger clone turns up one base away.

The material sequenced was cells from a culture (not recorded whether cultured in vitro). Rearrangement joined TRBV5-1 to TRBJ2-7; the D gene cannot be resolved beyond TRBD1 or TRBD2, each matching 5 bases. This sequence was found in a human donor with melanoma. The DNA sequence reads TGCGCCAGCAGCTTGGACGGGGCAGGCTACGAGCAGTACTTC. Its translation is CASSLDGAGYEQYF.